These 30 T cell receptor beta chains were sequenced from one sample in a study of T cells in localized non-small cell lung cancer. The data were produced by immunoSEQ multiplex PCR, yet TCRdb's version contains in-frame clones alone and is incomplete. The data show about 82,000 clones, roughly 80% seen once. This specimen consisted of PBMCs, obtained before any cancer treatment. These receptors originate from a man aged 40 to 70 with stage II squamous cell lung carcinoma.

This clone was counted only a few times. The gene calls are TRBV27 and TRBJ1-1; D not resolved. This CDR3 contains 12 residues. From germline, CDR1 is MNHEY and CDR2 SMNVEV (reference sequence). V lost 4 bases and J 8 bases, leaving 11 bases between the germline ends. CDR3 loop: CASSSWTEEAFF. The CDR3 bases are TGTGCCAGCAGTTCTTGGACGGAAGAAGCTTTCTTT.

J is TRBJ1-4 and V is TRBV2; D gene unclear. V lost 7 bases, J lost 4 bases, and 10 bases lay in between. There are 13 residues in the CDR3. In germline, CDR1 is SNHLY, CDR2 FYNNEI. CDR3 in amino acids: CASKLSYNEKLFF. DNA of the CDR3: TGTGCCAGCAAATTGAGTTATAATGAAAAACTGTTTTTT.

The chain links TRBV28 to TRBJ1-1; D gene unclear. Germline V gene data show CDR1 as MDHEN and CDR2 as SYDVKM. The germline V and J ends were trimmed by 7 bases and 1 base, with 10 bases remaining between them. The CDR3 spans 13 residues. CDR3 sequence: CASTGVENTEAFF. CDR3 in DNA: TGTGCCAGCACTGGGGTGGAGAACACTGAAGCTTTCTTT.

The chain joins TRBV9 to TRBJ1-2, with TRBD1 as a possible D gene (6 bases). Germline loops: CDR1 SGDLS, CDR2 YYNGEE. CDR3 length equals 15 residues. V lost 2 bases and J lost 4, with 15 bases in between. DNA for the CDR3: TGTGCCAGCAGCGTGTCACAGGGATTCATCTATGGCTACACCTTC. It specifies CASSVSQGFIYGYTF.

The chain joins TRBV18 to TRBJ2-5; 7 bases line up with TRBD1. V dropped 4 bases and J dropped 4; count of bases not matched to a gene: 9. Germline CDR1 reads KGHSH; CDR2 reads LQKENI. The CDR3 totals 15 residues. The CDR3 DNA reads TGTGCCAGCTCACTCGGAAAGGGGGCGTCAGAGACCCAGTACTTC. It encodes CASSLGKGASETQYF.

J is TRBJ2-1 and V is TRBV11-3; TRBD1 might be the D (5 bases). This CDR3 has 15 amino acids. Trimming removed 4 bases at V and 2 bases at J, with 12 bases between. Germline assignment: CDR1 SGHNT and CDR2 YENEEA. The CDR3 bases are TGTGCCAGCAGCTCCAGGGCCGCCACCTACAATGAGCAGTTCTTC. This sequence encodes CASSSRAATYNEQFF. Supplemented by reference TRBV11-3 and TRBJ2-1, the full variable domain reads EAGVVQSPRYKIIEKKQPVAFWCNPISGHNTLYWYLQNLGQGPELLIRYENEEAVDDSQLPKDRFSAERLKGVDSTLKIQPAELGDSAVYLCASSSRAATYNEQFFGPGTRLTVL.

The chain links TRBV5-1 to TRBJ1-4, with TRBD1 matching 7 bases. The germline V gene has CDR1 SGHRS and CDR2 YFSETQ. The ends lost 5 bases at V and 6 bases at J; junction bases unmatched: 4. The CDR3 length is 13 residues. The CDR3 protein is CASRRQGDEKLFF. The DNA of the CDR3 is TGCGCCAGCAGGCGACAGGGAGATGAAAAACTGTTTTTT.

This clone was observed a handful of times. This chain links TRBV19 with TRBJ1-1, with D possibly matching TRBD1 (5 bases). The CDR3 runs to 17 residues. In germline, CDR1 is LNHDA, CDR2 SQIVND (reference sequence). Trimming removed 4 bases from V and 2 bases from J, with 20 bases in between. The CDR3 DNA sequence: TGTGCCAGTAGTAGGACAACGGTGAGGGGAGGTAACACTGAAGCTTTCTTT. Translation: CASSRTTVRGGNTEAFF.

This CDR3 reads CASSWDTRGVIGNSPLHF. The DNA of the CDR3 is TGTGCCAGTAGTTGGGACACGCGAGGGGTAATCGGTAATTCACCCCTCCACTTT. The chain combines TRBV19 with TRBJ1-6, with a tentative D call TRBD1 (6 bases). CDR1 and CDR2 (germline): LNHDA, SQIVND (reference sequence). V lost 5 bases, J lost 6 bases, and 23 bases lay in between. The CDR3 is 18 amino acids.

J is TRBJ2-3 and V is TRBV4-1, with D tentatively TRBD1 or TRBD2 (6 bases each). V dropped 1 base and J dropped 5 bases, with 13 bases sitting between them. Germline loops: CDR1 MGHRA, CDR2 YSYEKL. This CDR3 region has 15 residues. The CDR3 loop is CASSQVGGAQDTQYF. The CDR3 coding sequence is TGCGCCAGCAGCCAAGTCGGGGGCGCCCAAGATACGCAGTATTTT.

This clone has just one count. The chain has TRBV7-6 and TRBJ1-2; no clear D. V was shortened by 4 bases and J by 3 bases, with 18 bases between the two germline ends. Germline V gives CDR1 SGHVS, CDR2 FNYEAQ. CDR3 length: 16 amino acids. The CDR3 bases are TGTGCCAGCAGCTCGAGAGGCGCCTCTAAGCACTATGGCTACACCTTC. It specifies CASSSRGASKHYGYTF.

The CDR3 DNA reads as TGCAGCGTGGCCTACGAGGAGGGCTACACCTTC. Translating it yields CSVAYEEGYTF. V usage is TRBV29-1 and J usage is TRBJ1-2; no reliable D call. CDR3 size: 11 residues. CDR1 and CDR2 from the germline V gene are SQVTM and ANQGSEA. V lost 6 bases and J lost 8, with 13 bases in between.

This clone was seen once. The chain couples TRBV5-8 to TRBJ1-1; a weak D match, TRBD1 (5 bases). CDR1 is SGHTS and CDR2 is YDEGEE in the germline V gene. Trimming took off 4 bases at V and 11 bases at J, with 12 bases between the two ends. This CDR3 comprises 11 residues. The CDR3 loop is CASSPWDGAFF. As DNA, the CDR3 is TGTGCCAGCAGCCCCTGGGACGGGGCTTTCTTT. The whole variable domain, remainder taken from reference TRBV5-8 and TRBJ1-1, is EAGVTQSPTHLIKTRGQQATLRCSPISGHTSVYWYQQALGLGLQFLLWYDEGEERNRGNFPPRFSGRQFPNYSSELNVNALELEDSALYLCASSPWDGAFFGQGTRLTVV.

The V gene is TRBV18, the J gene TRBJ1-1; D uncertain. Germline CDR1 KGHSH, CDR2 LQKENI. This CDR3 contains 14 residues. Trimming took off 0 bases at V and 6 bases at J, with 11 bases between the two ends. CDR3 in amino acids: CASSPPSPGPEAFF. The CDR3 DNA sequence: TGTGCCAGCTCACCACCGTCCCCTGGCCCTGAAGCTTTCTTT.

CDR3 in DNA: TGTGCCAGCAGTGAATCATCGAGCACAGATACGCAGTATTTT. Protein: CASSESSSTDTQYF. This chain connects TRBV2 to TRBJ2-3; no definite D call. This CDR3 region has 14 residues. CDR1 and CDR2 (germline): SNHLY, FYNNEI. Trimming removed 2 bases at V and 0 bases at J, with 6 bases between.

The V call is TRBV6-5, the J call TRBJ2-2; D is perhaps TRBD1 (5 bases). Germline CDR1 and CDR2: MNHEY and SVGAGI. V lost 6 bases and J lost 2, with 10 bases in between. The CDR3 has 14 amino acids. CDR3 in DNA: TGTGCCAGCAGGGCGACAGTAAACACCGGGGAGCTGTTTTTT. It codes for CASRATVNTGELFF.

This clone came up a few times. The chain is built from TRBV27 and TRBJ2-3, with D perhaps TRBD1 (5 bases). This CDR3 contains 15 residues. V was clipped by 3 bases and J by 3 bases, with 13 bases between them. Germline CDR1 reads MNHEY; CDR2 reads SMNVEV (reference sequence). CDR3 sequence (DNA): TGTGCCAGCAGTTTGAGCAGGGCTAGGACAGATACGCAGTATTTT. Amino acid sequence: CASSLSRARTDTQYF.

Written as DNA, the CDR3 is TGTGCCACCTCGGGGAGAAGGGGAGATACGCAGTATTTT. Protein sequence: CATSGRRGDTQYF. The chain couples TRBV19 to TRBJ2-3; the D gene could be TRBD1 or TRBD2 (5 bases each). The CDR3 has 13 residues. The germline V gene has CDR1 LNHDA and CDR2 SQIVND (reference sequence). The V end lost 10 bases, the J end lost 5 bases, and 16 bases lay between the germline ends.

The chain couples TRBV5-4 to TRBJ2-5; D is unresolved. V shed 0 bases and J shed 13 bases, with 16 bases lying between them. Germline V gives CDR1 SGHNT, CDR2 YYREEE (reference sequence). The CDR3 consists of 13 residues. In DNA, the CDR3 is TGTGCCAGCAGCTTGGCCGAATCGATTATTCGGTACTTC. Translating gives CASSLAESIIRYF.

The chain is built from TRBV15 and TRBJ2-4; perhaps D is TRBD1 or TRBD2 (5 bases each). V was clipped by 0 bases and J by 1 base, with 13 bases between them. Germline loops: CDR1 LNHNV, CDR2 YYDKDF (reference sequence). The CDR3 has 17 amino acids. The CDR3 nucleotides read TGTGCCACCAGCAGAGATGTCCCGGGGCTGGCCAAAAACATTCAGTACTTC. Its translation: CATSRDVPGLAKNIQYF.

The rearrangement links TRBV27 to TRBJ2-7; maybe TRBD1 (7 bases). The CDR3 totals 14 residues. Germline CDR1 reads MNHEY; CDR2 reads SMNVEV (reference sequence). The V end was cut by 6 bases, the J end by 6 bases, with 18 bases between. The CDR3 spells CASRGGRGYREQYF. The CDR3 DNA follows: TGTGCCAGCAGGGGGGGCAGGGGGTATCGCGAGCAGTACTTC.

The genes are TRBV11-2 and TRBJ2-7; D gene ambiguous. Trimming removed 1 base at V and 6 bases at J, with 10 bases between. Germline values: CDR1 SGHAT, CDR2 FQNNGV. CDR3 length equals 13 residues. This CDR3 is CASSLASFPEQYF. The CDR3 nucleotides are TGTGCCAGCAGCTTAGCGTCGTTCCCCGAGCAGTACTTC.

About this clone: Within the sample, other DNA sequences also encode this same CDR3. The chain recombines TRBV7-9 with TRBJ2-1; no clear D gene. The CDR3 contains 13 residues. The germline V gene has CDR1 SEHNR and CDR2 FQNEAQ (reference sequence). Trimming took off 4 bases at V and 3 bases at J, with 7 bases between the two ends. CDR3: CASSSGSYNEQFF. The CDR3 DNA reads TGTGCCAGCAGCTCCGGTAGCTACAATGAGCAGTTCTTC.

V gene TRBV7-3 combines with J gene TRBJ2-1; 14 nucleotides line up with TRBD2. The CDR3 extends over 18 amino acids. Trimming removed 3 bases from V and 7 bases from J; junction bases left unmatched: 11. CDR1 is SGHTA, CDR2 FQGTGA, per germline. CDR3 in DNA: TGTGCCAGCAGCTTGCGGGGACTAGCGGGAGTAGTTAGGAATGAGCAGTTCTTC. Amino acids: CASSLRGLAGVVRNEQFF.

This chain links TRBV5-1 with TRBJ2-3, with D tentatively TRBD1 or TRBD2 (5 bases each). The V end lost 0 bases, the J end lost 4 bases, and 9 bases lay between the germline ends. The germline V gene has CDR1 SGHRS and CDR2 YFSETQ. This CDR3 has 14 residues. In DNA, the CDR3 is TGCGCCAGCAGCTTGGGGGACGACGCAGATACGCAGTATTTT. Translated: CASSLGDDADTQYF.

The rearrangement uses TRBV4-3 and TRBJ1-2; 7 nucleotides match TRBD1. This CDR3 is built from 16 residues. The germline V gene has CDR1 LGHNA and CDR2 YSLEER. The V segment lost 4 bases and the J segment 0 bases; nucleotides outside the gene matches: 8. The CDR3 region is CASSRGTESPNYGYTF. In DNA form, the CDR3 reads TGCGCCAGCAGCCGCGGGACAGAGTCACCTAACTATGGCTACACCTTC.

This chain links TRBV5-1 with TRBJ1-1; no firm D call. CDR3 length equals 14 residues. The ends were cut back, 0 bases at V and 4 bases at J, with 10 bases in the middle. Germline assignment: CDR1 SGHRS and CDR2 YFSETQ. The CDR3 coding sequence is TGCGCCAGCAGCTTGGGGCAGGCACTCACTGAAGCTTTCTTT. This encodes CASSLGQALTEAFF. Full variable domain (missing parts from reference TRBV5-1 and TRBJ1-1): KAGVTQTPRYLIKTRGQQVTLSCSPISGHRSVSWYQQTPGQGLQFLFEYFSETQRNKGNFPGRFSGRQFSNSRSEMNVSTLELGDSALYLCASSLGQALTEAFFGQGTRLTVV.

The genes are TRBV7-9 and TRBJ1-2; D gene ambiguous. Deletions cut 5 bases from V and 9 bases from J, with 13 bases between. The length of the CDR3 is 12 residues. The germline gives CDR1 SEHNR, CDR2 FQNEAQ (reference sequence). CDR3 bases: TGTGCCAGCAGCCCTCATGACGAAAGCTACACCTTC. It codes for CASSPHDESYTF.

The V and J genes are TRBV6-5 and TRBJ1-2; no reliable D call. The CDR3 sequence is 14 residues long. Germline values: CDR1 MNHEY, CDR2 SVGAGI. V was shortened by 8 bases and J by 4 bases, with 17 bases between the two germline ends. The CDR3 DNA reads TGTGCCAGCGGTCGGGCGGGCGGGATCTATGGCTACACCTTC. It is translated as CASGRAGGIYGYTF.

The CDR3 region is CASSARADYGYTF. CDR3 in DNA: TGTGCCAGCAGTGCAAGGGCTGACTATGGCTACACCTTC. The V and J genes are TRBV2 and TRBJ1-2, with no clear D. V lost 4 bases, J lost 3 bases, and 9 bases lay in between. This CDR3 comprises 13 residues. The germline V gene encodes CDR1 SNHLY and CDR2 FYNNEI. Supplemented by reference TRBV2 and TRBJ1-2, the full variable domain reads EPEVTQTPSHQVTQMGQEVILRCVPISNHLYFYWYRQILGQKVEFLVSFYNNEISEKSEIFDDQFSVERPDGSNFTLKIRSTKLEDSAMYFCASSARADYGYTFGSGTRLTVV.